This T cell receptor (beta chain) is drawn from a study of T cell responses to AZD1222 COVID-19 vaccine. Study details: Second-dose groups at about 4 or about 12 weeks were pooled.

Study outcomes and limitations: An increase in Spike-specific TCR breadth and depth was observed after two AZD1222 doses. Reports say nearly half of spike-specific TCRs go after unmutated variant regions. Mapped onto spike, vaccine-associated CD4 TCRs spanned it and were dominant at 160-218 and 743-854.

Assay used: immunoSEQ multiplex PCR; TCRdb lists only in-frame clones, some missing. Of 130,000 or so clones detected, roughly 89% appear once; the ten largest clones hold approximately 6.8%. Points on this clone: Its antigen remains unidentified.

The starting material was peripheral blood, obtained on day 0 of AZD1222 vaccination. The source of this sequence is an adult in good health.

In DNA form, the CDR3 reads TGTGCCAGCAGTTACTCCGACAGGGTTAATTCACCCCTCCACTTT. Encoded protein: CASSYSDRVNSPLHF. The V gene is TRBV6-2 or TRBV6-3, the J gene TRBJ1-6, with TRBD1 matching 7 bases. V was clipped by 0 bases and J by 6 bases; unmatched bases: 2. This CDR3 has 15 residues. Per germline, CDR1 MNHEY and CDR2 SVGEGT.